This T cell receptor (beta chain) was found in a study of T cells after yellow fever vaccination. TCRdb processed the 5' RACE reads anew with MiXCR; each CDR3 protein has one entry. Among about 510,000 distinct CDR3 sequences listed, 20% to 25% were seen once. In its sample, this clonotype was seen a few times. Per the germline V gene, CDR1 is MNHEY and CDR2 is SVGEGT. The CDR3 sequence is 18 residues long. Trimming cost V 8 bases and J 7 bases, with 30 bases left between them. The starting material was PBMCs, obtained roughly 20 days after the first yellow fever vaccination. The clonotype originates from a man between 18 and 29 years old who received the YFV17D yellow fever vaccine. The chain carries TRBV6-2 or TRBV6-3 and TRBJ2-1, with D possibly TRBD1 on 6 matching bases. The CDR3 DNA reads TGTGCCAGCGGGTTAGTACAGGGCAGTCCCCGCGGCCGGAATGAGCAGTTCTTC. Translated, it gives CASGLVQGSPRGRNEQFF.